This TCR beta chain was sequenced in a study of control samples from healthy donors and cancer patients. Profiled with immunoSEQ multiplex PCR; TCRdb holds only in-frame clones, not every one. The sample includes roughly 120,000 clones, approximately 90% seen only once; the top ten take under 2.5%. This clone was detected only once. Sequenced material: blood. This clonotype was sampled from a woman in her 70s in good health.

This CDR3 reads CASSLGSTWTQYF. In DNA, the CDR3 is TGTGCCAGCAGCTTAGGCAGCACTTGGACCCAGTACTTC. The chain employs TRBV7-9 and TRBJ2-5; D call uncertain. Per the germline V gene, CDR1 is SEHNR and CDR2 is FQNEAQ (reference sequence). With 1 base removed from V and 7 bases from J, the gap between germline ends came to 10 bases. There are 13 residues in the CDR3.